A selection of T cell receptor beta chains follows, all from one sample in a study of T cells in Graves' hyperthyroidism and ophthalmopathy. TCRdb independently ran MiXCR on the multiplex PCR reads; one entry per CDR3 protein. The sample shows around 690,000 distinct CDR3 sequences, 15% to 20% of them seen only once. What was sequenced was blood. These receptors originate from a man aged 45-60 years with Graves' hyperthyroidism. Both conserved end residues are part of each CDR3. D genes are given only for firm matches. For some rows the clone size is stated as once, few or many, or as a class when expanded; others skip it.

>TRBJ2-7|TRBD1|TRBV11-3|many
CASSRDRVGEQYF
TGTGCCAGCAGCCGTGACAGGGTTGGAGAGCAGTACTTC
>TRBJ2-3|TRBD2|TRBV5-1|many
CASSLVLAGDPADTQYF
TGCGCCAGCAGCTTGGTCTTAGCGGGAGACCCGGCGGATACGCAGTATTTT
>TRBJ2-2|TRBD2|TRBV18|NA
CASSPLAGSTGELFF
TGTGCCAGCTCACCACTAGCGGGAAGCACCGGGGAGCTGTTTTTT
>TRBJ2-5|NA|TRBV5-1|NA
CASSFPETQETQYF
TGCGCCAGCAGCTTTCCCGAAACCCAAGAGACCCAGTACTTC
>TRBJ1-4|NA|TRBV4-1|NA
CASSHWGATNEKLFF
TGCGCCAGCAGCCATTGGGGAGCAACTAATGAAAAACTGTTTTTT
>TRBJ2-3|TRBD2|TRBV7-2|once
CASSSGLAGVGTDTQYF
TGTGCCAGCAGCTCGGGACTAGCGGGAGTTGGCACAGATACGCAGTATTTT
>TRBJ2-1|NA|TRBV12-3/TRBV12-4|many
CASSFGRDNEQFF
TGTGCCAGCAGTTTCGGGAGAGATAATGAGCAGTTCTTC
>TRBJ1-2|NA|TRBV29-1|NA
CSVDELGNYGYTF
TGCAGCGTTGATGAACTGGGTAACTATGGCTACACCTTC
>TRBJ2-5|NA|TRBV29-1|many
CSVHRYQETQYF
TGCAGCGTTCACCGGTACCAAGAGACCCAGTACTTC
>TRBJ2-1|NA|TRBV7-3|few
CASSFGGNNEQFF
TGTGCCAGCAGCTTCGGAGGGAACAATGAGCAGTTCTTC
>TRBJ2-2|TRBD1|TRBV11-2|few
CASSDWTGGQTGELFF
TGTGCCAGCAGCGACTGGACAGGGGGTCAAACCGGGGAGCTGTTTTTT
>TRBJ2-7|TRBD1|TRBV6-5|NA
CASSYPGQGAGEQYF
TGTGCCAGCAGTTACCCCGGACAGGGGGCAGGAGAGCAGTACTTC
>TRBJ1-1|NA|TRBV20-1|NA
CSARDTGLNTEAFF
TGCAGTGCTAGAGATACGGGCCTGAACACTGAAGCTTTCTTT
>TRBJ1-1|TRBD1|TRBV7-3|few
CASRTTGGPNTEAFF
TGTGCCAGCAGGACTACAGGGGGCCCAAACACTGAAGCTTTCTTT
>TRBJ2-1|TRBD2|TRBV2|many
CASSRTSGSINEQFF
TGTGCCAGCAGCCGGACTAGCGGGAGTATTAATGAGCAGTTCTTC
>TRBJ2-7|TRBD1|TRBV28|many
CASSFRDRYYEQYF
TGTGCCAGCAGTTTTCGGGACAGGTACTACGAGCAGTACTTC
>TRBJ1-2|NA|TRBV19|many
CASSAQGSMVYGYTF
TGTGCCAGTAGTGCGCAGGGGAGTATGGTCTATGGCTACACCTTC